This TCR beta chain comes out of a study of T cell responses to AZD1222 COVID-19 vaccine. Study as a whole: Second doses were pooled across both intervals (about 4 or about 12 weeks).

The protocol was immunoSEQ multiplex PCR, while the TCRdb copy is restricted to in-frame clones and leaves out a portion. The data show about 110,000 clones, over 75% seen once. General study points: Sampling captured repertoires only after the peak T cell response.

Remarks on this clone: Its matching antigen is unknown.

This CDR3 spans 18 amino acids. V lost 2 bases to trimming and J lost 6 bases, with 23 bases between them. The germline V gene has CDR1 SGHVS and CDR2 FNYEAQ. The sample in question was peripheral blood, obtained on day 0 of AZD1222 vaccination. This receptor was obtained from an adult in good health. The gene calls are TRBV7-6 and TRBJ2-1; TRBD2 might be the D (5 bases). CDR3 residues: CASSLRQGQSSGSNEQFF. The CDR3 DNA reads TGTGCCAGCAGCTTACGTCAAGGGCAGTCGTCGGGGAGCAATGAGCAGTTCTTC. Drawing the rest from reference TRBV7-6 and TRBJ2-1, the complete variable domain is GAGVSQSPRYKVTKRGQDVALRCDPISGHVSLYWYRQALGQGPEFLTYFNYEAQQDKSGLPNDRFSAERPEGSISTLTIQRTEQRDSAMYRCASSLRQGQSSGSNEQFFGPGTRLTVL.